This T cell receptor beta chain is drawn from a study of T-cell reconstitution after alpha-beta-depleted transplantation in children. This clonotype was found many times. What it recognizes is unknown. Points from the study as a whole: Several hundred expanded graft clones reportedly were the source of alpha-beta T cells about two months after transplant. There were some patients whose high TCRbeta diversity at day 60 came from surviving recipient T cells and thymic progenitors. T-cell counts and diversity at one year post-transplant came mainly from newly produced T cells.

The TCRbeta library incorporated unique molecular identifiers. In TCRdb, the PCR reads were re-called with MiXCR into one record per CDR3 protein. Found here are about 290,000 distinct CDR3 sequences, approximately 7.3% of them singletons; the top ten hold approximately 9.6%. The TCR sequence derives from a female patient aged 2-10 years who had a stem cell transplant for Fanconi anemia, so the T cells may come from the graft donor. This specimen consisted of peripheral blood, obtained 360 days after TCRalphabeta/CD19-depleted stem cell transplant.

Written as DNA, the CDR3 is TGTGCCATCGGCGGGACCTACGAGCAGTACTTC. Its protein product is CAIGGTYEQYF. J is TRBJ2-7 and V is TRBV7-9; possibly TRBD2 for D (6 bases). Germline assignment: CDR1 SEHNR and CDR2 FQNEAQ (reference sequence). This CDR3 comprises 11 residues. The V end lost 10 bases, the J end lost 2 bases, and 9 bases lay between the germline ends.